This T cell receptor (beta chain) stems from a study of blood T cells in healthy people across ages. CDR1 DFQATT and CDR2 SNEGSKA come from the germline V gene (reference sequence). Trimming took 6 bases from V and 0 from J, leaving 11 bases between them. There are 13 residues in the CDR3. Combining a sample-barcoded 5' primer with a J-beta primer mix, a second PCR ran for about 7 to 11 cycles. TCRdb re-called the 5' RACE reads with MiXCR, one entry per CDR3 protein. The data show around 1.5 million distinct CDR3 sequences, about 31% seen once. Whenever a sample was processed, at least 7 million PBMCs were isolated. This clonotype was seen a few times.

Sequenced material: blood. This clonotype was obtained from a woman aged 25 to 39 in good health. The rearrangement uses TRBV20-1 and TRBJ2-5; unclear D gene. The CDR3 DNA reads TGCAGTGCGAAGGCCCTAGACCAAGAGACCCAGTACTTC. As protein: CSAKALDQETQYF.